This entry lists 2 T cell receptor beta chains sequenced from one sample in a study of beta chain features in type 1 diabetes. Reverse transcribing all isolated RNA meant expressed TCRB transcripts were sequenced. Assay: immunoSEQ multiplex PCR; the TCRdb copy retains only in-frame clones and omits some. The profile shows hundreds of thousands of clones, around a sixth of them singletons. Sequencing input: naive CD4+ T cells from blood. All receptors derive from a man aged 18 to 35 in good health.

The chain has TRBV5-1 and TRBJ2-6, with D maybe TRBD1 (5 bases). The CDR3 loop spans 16 amino acids. The germline gives CDR1 SGHRS, CDR2 YFSETQ. V gave up 5 bases and J gave up 4 bases, with 16 bases separating them. This chain's CDR3 is CASSPAGNRGANVLTF. The CDR3 DNA reads as TGCGCCAGCAGTCCTGCAGGGAATCGAGGGGCCAACGTCCTGACTTTC.

The V gene is TRBV7-9, the J gene TRBJ2-2; unclear D gene. The germline CDR1 and CDR2 sequences are SEHNR and FQNEAQ (reference sequence). The CDR3 covers 14 residues. V lost 8 bases and J 7 bases, leaving 17 bases between the germline ends. The CDR3 DNA is TGTGCCAGCCATTCTGGGCCCCAGGACGGGGAGCTGTTTTTT. Its translation: CASHSGPQDGELFF.